This T cell receptor beta chain was observed in a study of cytomegalovirus exposure and HLA in healthy donors. Points from the study as a whole: Information on immune exposure was restricted to one variable (CMV serostatus). Investigators reported 150 to 200 TCR beta chains as tied to cytomegalovirus. Among donors in an Asian-associated ancestry cluster, a later analysis reportedly found fewer N-insertions than the roughly 610-donor mean.

The CDR3 runs 16 residues. Germline V gene data show CDR1 as SGHTA and CDR2 as FQGTGA. The V and J ends lost 6 bases and 4 bases, in that order; junction bases with no gene match: 9. The PCR made use of 60 Vbeta and 13 Jbeta primers. Assay used: immunoSEQ multiplex PCR; TCRdb lists only in-frame clones, some missing. The sample holds approximately 180,000 clones, around 70% seen once. Of note for this clone: Its specificity is unknown.

Donors showed nominal health when sampled, although they likely had unrecorded immune exposures. The sequencing sample was made of PBMCs. The origin of this receptor is a male donor in good health and CMV-seronegative. The chain has TRBV7-3 and TRBJ2-1, with TRBD1 matching 10 bases. DNA of the CDR3: TGTGCCAGCAGATACCCAGGGACAGGGGAATACAATGAGCAGTTCTTC. Translation: CASRYPGTGEYNEQFF.